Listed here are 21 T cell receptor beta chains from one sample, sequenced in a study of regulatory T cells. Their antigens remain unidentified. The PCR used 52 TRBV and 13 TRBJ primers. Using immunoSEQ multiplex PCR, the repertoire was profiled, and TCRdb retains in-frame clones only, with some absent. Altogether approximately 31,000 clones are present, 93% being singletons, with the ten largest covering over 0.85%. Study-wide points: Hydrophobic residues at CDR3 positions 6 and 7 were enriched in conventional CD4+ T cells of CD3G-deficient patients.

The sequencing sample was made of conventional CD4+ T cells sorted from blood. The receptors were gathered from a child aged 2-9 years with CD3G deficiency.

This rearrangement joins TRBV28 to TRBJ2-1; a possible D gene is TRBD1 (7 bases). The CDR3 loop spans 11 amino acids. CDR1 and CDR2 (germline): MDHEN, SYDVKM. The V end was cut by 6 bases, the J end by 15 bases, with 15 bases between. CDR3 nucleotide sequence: TGTGCCAGCAGCGGAGGGACAGCCTTGTTCTTC. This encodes CASSGGTALFF.

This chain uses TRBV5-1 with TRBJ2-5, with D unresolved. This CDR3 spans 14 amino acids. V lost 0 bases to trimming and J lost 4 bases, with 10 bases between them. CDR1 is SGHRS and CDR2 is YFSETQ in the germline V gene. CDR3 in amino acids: CASSLDPRVETQYF. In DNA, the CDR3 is TGCGCCAGCAGCTTGGACCCCCGGGTAGAGACCCAGTACTTC.

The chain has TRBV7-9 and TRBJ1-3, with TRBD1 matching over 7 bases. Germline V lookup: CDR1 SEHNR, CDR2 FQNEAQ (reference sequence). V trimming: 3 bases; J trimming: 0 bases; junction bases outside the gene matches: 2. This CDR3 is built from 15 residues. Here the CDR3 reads CASSLDRSSGNTIYF. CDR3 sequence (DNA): TGTGCCAGCAGCTTGGACAGGAGCTCTGGAAACACCATATATTTT. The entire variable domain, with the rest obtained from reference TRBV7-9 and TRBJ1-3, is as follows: DTGVSQNPRHKITKRGQNVTFRCDPISEHNRLYWYRQTLGQGPEFLTYFQNEAQLEKSRLLSDRFSAERPKGSFSTLEIQRTEQGDSAMYLCASSLDRSSGNTIYFGEGSWLTVV.

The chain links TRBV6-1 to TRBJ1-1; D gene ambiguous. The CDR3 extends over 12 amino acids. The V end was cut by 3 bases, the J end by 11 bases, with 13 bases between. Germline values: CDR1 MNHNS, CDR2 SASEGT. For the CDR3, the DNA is TGTGCCAGCAGTGACGGTGGGAGGCGGGCTTTCTTT. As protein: CASSDGGRRAFF.

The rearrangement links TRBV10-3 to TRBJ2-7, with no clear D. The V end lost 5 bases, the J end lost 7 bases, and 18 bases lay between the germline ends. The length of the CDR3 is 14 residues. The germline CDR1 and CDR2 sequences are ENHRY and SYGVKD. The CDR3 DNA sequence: TGTGCCATCAGTCCCCTCGGTTCCCATTTTGAGCAGTACTTC. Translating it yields CAISPLGSHFEQYF.

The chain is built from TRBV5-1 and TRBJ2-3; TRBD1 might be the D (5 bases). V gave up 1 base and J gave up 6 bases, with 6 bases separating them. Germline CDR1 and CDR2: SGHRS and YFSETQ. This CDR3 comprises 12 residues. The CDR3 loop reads CASSLKGDTQYF. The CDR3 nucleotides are TGCGCCAGCAGCTTGAAGGGGGATACGCAGTATTTT.

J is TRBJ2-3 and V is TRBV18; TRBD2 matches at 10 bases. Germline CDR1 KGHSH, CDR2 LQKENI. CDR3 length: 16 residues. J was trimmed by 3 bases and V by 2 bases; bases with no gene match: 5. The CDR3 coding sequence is TGTGCCAGCTCACCAAGCGGGAGGGCCTTGACAGATACGCAGTATTTT. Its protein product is CASSPSGRALTDTQYF.

For the CDR3, the DNA is TGTGCCAGCAGCCCATCGGGGGGCGCGGGGAACGAGCAGTACTTC. Translating it yields CASSPSGGAGNEQYF. This chain uses TRBV7-9 with TRBJ2-7, with D perhaps TRBD2 (7 bases). V lost 5 bases and J 5 bases, leaving 19 bases between the germline ends. From germline, CDR1 is SEHNR and CDR2 FQNEAQ (reference sequence). The CDR3 spans 15 residues.

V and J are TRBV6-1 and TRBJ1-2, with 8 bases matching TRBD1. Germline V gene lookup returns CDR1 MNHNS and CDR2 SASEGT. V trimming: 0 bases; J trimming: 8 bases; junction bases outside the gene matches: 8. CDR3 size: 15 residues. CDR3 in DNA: TGTGCCAGCAGTGAAGCATCCGGACAGGGCAGAGGCTACACCTTC. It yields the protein CASSEASGQGRGYTF.

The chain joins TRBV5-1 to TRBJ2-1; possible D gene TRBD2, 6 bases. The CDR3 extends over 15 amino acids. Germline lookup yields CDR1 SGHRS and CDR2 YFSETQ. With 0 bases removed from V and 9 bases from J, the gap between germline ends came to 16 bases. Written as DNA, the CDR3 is TGCGCCAGCAGCTTGGAGGTCGGGAGTTGGATTGAGCAGTTCTTC. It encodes CASSLEVGSWIEQFF.

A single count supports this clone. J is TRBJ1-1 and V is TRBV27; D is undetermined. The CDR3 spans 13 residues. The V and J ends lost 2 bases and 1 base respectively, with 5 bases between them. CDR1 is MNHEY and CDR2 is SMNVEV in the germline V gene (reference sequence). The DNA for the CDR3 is TGTGCCAGCAGTTTAGATAGGAACACTGAAGCTTTCTTT. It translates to CASSLDRNTEAFF.

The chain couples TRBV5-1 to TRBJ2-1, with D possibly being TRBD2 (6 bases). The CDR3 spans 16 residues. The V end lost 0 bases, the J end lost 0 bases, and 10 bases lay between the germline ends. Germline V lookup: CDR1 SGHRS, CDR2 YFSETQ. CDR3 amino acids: CASSLVGGSSYNEQFF. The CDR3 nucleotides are TGCGCCAGCAGCTTGGTGGGGGGAAGCTCCTACAATGAGCAGTTCTTC.

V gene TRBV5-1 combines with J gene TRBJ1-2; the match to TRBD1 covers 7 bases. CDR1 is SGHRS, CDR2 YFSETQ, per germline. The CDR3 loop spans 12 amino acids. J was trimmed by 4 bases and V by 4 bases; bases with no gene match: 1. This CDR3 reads CASSGDSYGYTF. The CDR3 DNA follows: TGCGCCAGCAGCGGGGACAGCTATGGCTACACCTTC.

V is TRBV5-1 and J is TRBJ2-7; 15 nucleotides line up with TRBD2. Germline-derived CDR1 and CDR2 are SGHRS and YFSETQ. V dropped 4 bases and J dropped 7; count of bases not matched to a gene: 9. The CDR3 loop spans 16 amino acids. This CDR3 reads CASSHGLAGGPGEQYF. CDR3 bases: TGCGCCAGCAGCCACGGACTAGCGGGAGGGCCGGGAGAGCAGTACTTC.

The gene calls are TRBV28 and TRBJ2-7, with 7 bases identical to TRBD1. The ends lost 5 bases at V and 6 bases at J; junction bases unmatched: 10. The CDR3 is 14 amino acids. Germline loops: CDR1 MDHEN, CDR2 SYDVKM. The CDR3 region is CASSRQGTSGEQYF. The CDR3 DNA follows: TGTGCCAGCAGTAGACAGGGTACTTCGGGCGAGCAGTACTTC.

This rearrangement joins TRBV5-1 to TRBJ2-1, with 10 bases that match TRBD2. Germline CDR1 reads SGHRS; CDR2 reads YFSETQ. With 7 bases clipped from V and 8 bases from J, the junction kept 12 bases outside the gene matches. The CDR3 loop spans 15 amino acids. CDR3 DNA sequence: TGCGCCAGCCGAAGCGGGAGGGCCAGCTGGGATGAGCAGTTCTTC. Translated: CASRSGRASWDEQFF.

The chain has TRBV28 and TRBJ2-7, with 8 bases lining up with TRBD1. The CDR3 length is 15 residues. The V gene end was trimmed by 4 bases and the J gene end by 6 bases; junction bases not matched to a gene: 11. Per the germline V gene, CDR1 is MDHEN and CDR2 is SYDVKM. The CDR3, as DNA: TGTGCCAGCAGTTCCGCCGGGACAGGTGGTGTCGAGCAGTACTTC. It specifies CASSSAGTGGVEQYF.

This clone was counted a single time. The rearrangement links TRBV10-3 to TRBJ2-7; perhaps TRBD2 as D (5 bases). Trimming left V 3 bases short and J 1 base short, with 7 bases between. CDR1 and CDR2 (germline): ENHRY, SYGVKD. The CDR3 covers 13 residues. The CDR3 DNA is TGTGCCATCAGTGAAACGGGATCCTACGAGCAGTACTTC. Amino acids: CAISETGSYEQYF.

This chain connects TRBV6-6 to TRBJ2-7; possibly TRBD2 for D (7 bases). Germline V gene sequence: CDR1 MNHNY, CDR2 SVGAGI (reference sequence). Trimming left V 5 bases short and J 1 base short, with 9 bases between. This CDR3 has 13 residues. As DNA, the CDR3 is TGTGCCAGCAGTGAGGGGGGGTCCTACGAGCAGTACTTC. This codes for CASSEGGSYEQYF.

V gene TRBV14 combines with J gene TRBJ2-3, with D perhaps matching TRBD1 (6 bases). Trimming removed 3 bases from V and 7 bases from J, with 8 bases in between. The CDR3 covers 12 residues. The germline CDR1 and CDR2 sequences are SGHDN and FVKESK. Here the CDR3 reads CASSQGHYTQYF. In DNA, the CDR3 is TGTGCCAGCAGCCAGGGACACTATACGCAGTATTTT.

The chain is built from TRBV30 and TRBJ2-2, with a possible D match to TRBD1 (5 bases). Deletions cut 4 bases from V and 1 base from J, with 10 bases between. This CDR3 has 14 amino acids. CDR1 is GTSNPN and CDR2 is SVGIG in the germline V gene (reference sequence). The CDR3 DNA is TGTGCCTGGAATAGACAGATGAACACCGGGGAGCTGTTTTTT. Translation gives CAWNRQMNTGELFF.